A single sample gave rise to the 21 T cell receptor delta chains below, sequenced in a study of γδ T cells in repeated Plasmodium falciparum infection. TCRdb re-processed the multiplex PCR reads via CATT. Of tens of thousands of delta-chain clones in the sample, roughly 0.9% were seen once. Vgamma9/Vdelta2+ and Vdelta2-negative gammadelta T cells were flow-sorted from PBMC for bulk sequencing. Input material: gamma-delta T cells from blood. These receptors came from a pool of human donors (malaria-infected and uninfected, not separated).

This clone was picked up a small number of times. TCRdb attributes to this sequence the protein of a much larger clone, which differs from the DNA translation at residue 14; a read error is likely, and the protein displayed is translated from the DNA. This chain joins TRDV1 and TRDJ1; D ambiguous. TCRdb leaves out the J gene; it was filled in here by matching the DNA to germline. CDR1 TSWWSYY and CDR2 QGS come from the germline V gene. The CDR3 contains 18 residues. The CDR3 loop reads CALGFTSVHTYITGKLIF. The CDR3 coding sequence is TGTGCTCTTGGGTTCACCTCCGTACATACTTATATCACCGGTAAACTCATCTTT.

This clone has more than one count but fewer than ten. TCRdb's listed protein matches a much larger clone and diverges from this DNA's translation at residue 5, likely through a read error; the protein shown comes from the DNA. The chain is built from TRDV1 and TRDJ1; perhaps TRDD3 as D (5 bases). TCRdb gives no J gene; it was assigned here by matching the DNA to germline. Germline CDR1 reads TSWWSYY; CDR2 reads QGS. The CDR3 sequence is 16 residues long. V lost 4 bases to trimming and J lost 0 bases, with 15 bases between them. The DNA for the CDR3 is TGTGCTCTTGGGGGACTAGGGATTGAGTACACCGATAAACTCATCTTT. Its translation: CALGGLGIEYTDKLIF.

About this clone: The protein TCRdb lists belongs to a much larger clone and differs from this DNA's translation at residue 13, which points to a read error; the protein shown is made from the DNA. The chain has TRDV2 and TRDJ1, with 9 bases lining up with TRDD3. The J gene, missing from TCRdb, was assigned here through DNA to germline matching. Germline V gene sequence: CDR1 GEAIGNYY, CDR2 EKD. The CDR3 has 18 residues. J gave up 3 bases and V 7 bases, and 20 bases lay outside the gene matches. The CDR3 loop is CACYHGTGGPTGADKLIF. The CDR3 nucleotides read TGTGCCTGCTACCACGGGACTGGGGGACCTACAGGGGCCGATAAACTCATCTTT.

This clone was recorded a few times. This DNA's translation differs at residue 12 from TCRdb's protein, which comes from a much larger clone; a read error is likely, and the protein shown is translated from the DNA. The gene calls are TRDV2 and TRDJ1, with 7 bases identical to TRDD3. The length of the CDR3 is 15 residues. Per the germline V gene, CDR1 is GEAIGNYY and CDR2 is EKD. The CDR3 bases are TGTGCCTGTGACGAAATGAGGGATACCCCCGATGAACTCATCTTT. It specifies CACDEMRDTPDELIF.

With respect to this clone: The protein in TCRdb stems from a much larger clone and differs at residue 6 from this DNA's translation, likely a read error; here the protein is translated from the DNA. The chain is built from TRDV2 and TRDJ1; 7 bases align to TRDD3. The J gene, not given by TCRdb, was assigned here from a germline match of the nucleotide sequence. The V gene's germline CDR1 is GEAIGNYY and CDR2 EKD. CDR3 length: 19 residues. J lost 4 bases, V lost 2 bases, and 21 bases had no gene match. The DNA of the CDR3 is TGTGCCTGTGACAGACGTCCTCGCGGGATACAGAACGACGACGATAAACTCATCTTT. Its translation: CACDRRPRGIQNDDDKLIF.

This clone occurred a few times. A far larger clone is one base from this, pointing to a likely read error. Additional DNA sequences in this sample encode the identical CDR3. This chain links TRDV2 with TRDJ1; TRDD3 agrees at 8 bases. As TCRdb names no J gene, one was assigned here on the basis of a DNA match to germline. Per the germline V gene, CDR1 is GEAIGNYY and CDR2 is EKD. The V and J ends lost 4 bases and 2 bases, in that order; junction bases with no gene match: 8. The CDR3 consists of 15 residues. CDR3 residues: CACDTGMGDTDKLIF. CDR3 DNA sequence: TGTGCCTGTGATACCGGGATGGGGGATACCGATAAACTCATCTTT.

This clone was counted a few times. Translating this DNA gives a protein that differs at residues 8 and 18 from the TCRdb one, which belongs to a much larger clone; a read error is likely, and the protein shown is this translation. The chain recombines TRDV1 with TRDJ1, with 12 bases lining up with TRDD3. In germline, CDR1 is TSWWSYY, CDR2 QGS. This CDR3 is built from 22 residues. J lost 6 bases, V lost 2 bases, and 25 bases had no gene match. CDR3 coding DNA: TGTGCTCTTGGGGAATCCTTCTTTTCCTCGCTACTGGGGGATACTGGGACCAATAAACTCATCTTT. Translated, it gives CALGESFFSSLLGDTGTNKLIF.

About this clone: Given a far larger clone just one base away, this is likely a sequencing read error. Additional DNA sequences in this sample encode the identical CDR3. The genes are TRDV1 and TRDJ2; D possibly uses TRDD2 or TRDD3 (5 bases each). Germline lookup yields CDR1 TSWWSYY and CDR2 QGS. The CDR3 extends over 15 amino acids. The CDR3 sequence: CALGVVGFPAGQLFF. CDR3 DNA sequence: TGTGCTCTTGGGGTCGTGGGGTTTCCTGCGGGACAACTCTTCTTC.

Turning to this clone: The protein that TCRdb holds for this DNA derives from a much larger clone and differs from the translated DNA at residue 12, which likely indicates a read error; the protein shown here is translated from the DNA. Called V gene: TRDV2; the J gene was not called. Per germline, CDR1 GEAIGNYY and CDR2 EKD. The CDR3 extends over 14 amino acids. CDR3 in amino acids: CACDTVEGPNKPIF. Written as DNA, the CDR3 is TGTGCCTGTGACACCGTCGAGGGCCCAAATAAACCCATCTTT.

The V gene is TRDV2, the J gene TRDJ2, with D perhaps matching TRDD3 (6 bases). No J gene was available from TCRdb, and it was assigned here by a germline match of the DNA. Germline assignment: CDR1 GEAIGNYY and CDR2 EKD. This CDR3 contains 15 residues. Trimming removed 9 bases from V and 3 bases from J, with 19 bases in between. For the CDR3, the DNA is TGTGCCACCGTACTGGGAACGAACCTGACAGCACAACTCTTCTTT. Its translation: CATVLGTNLTAQLFF.

A note on this clone: TCRdb shows a much larger clone's protein in place of this DNA's translation, and the two differ at residue 10, likely through a read error; the protein shown is translated from the DNA. CDR3 nucleotide sequence: TGTGCTCTTGGGGATTCGTACTGGGGGCCCACCGGAGTCTGGCCCGATAAACTCATCTTT. Protein: CALGDSYWGPTGVWPDKLIF. The rearrangement links TRDV1 to TRDJ1; 8 bases match TRDD3. The J gene, not given by TCRdb, was assigned here from a germline match of the nucleotide sequence. Germline loops: CDR1 TSWWSYY, CDR2 QGS. The CDR3 runs 20 residues. J lost 3 bases, V lost 3 bases, and 21 bases had no gene match.

A word on this clone: The likely explanation is a read error, given a far larger clone one base away. Other DNA sequences from this sample encode an identical CDR3 as well. The chain joins TRDV1 to TRDJ1, with 12 bases fitting TRDD3. Because TCRdb records no J gene, it was assigned here through a match of the DNA to germline. Germline V lookup: CDR1 TSWWSYY, CDR2 QGS. The CDR3 covers 23 residues. CDR3 in DNA: TGTGCCCTTGGGGAACCCCCGGCTTCCTACGCTTACTGGGGGATACTTAGTGCCGATAAACTCATCTTT. Protein sequence: CALGEPPASYAYWGILSADKLIF.

This clone was seen at least ten times. This chain links TRDV1 with TRDJ1; TRDD2 matches at 9 bases. Assignment of the J gene here rests on matching the DNA to germline, because TCRdb gives none. In germline, CDR1 is TSWWSYY, CDR2 QGS. Trimming removed 2 bases from V and 3 bases from J; junction bases left unmatched: 22. This CDR3 region has 21 residues. CDR3 DNA sequence: TGTGCTCTTGGGGAATTACAAGGCCTTCCTACGGGGTTGGGGGCCGCCGATAAACTCATCTTT. It codes for CALGELQGLPTGLGAADKLIF.

For this clone: The amino acid sequence in TCRdb belongs to a much larger clone and departs from this DNA's translation at residue 13, likely a sequencing read error; the sequence shown is translated from the DNA. The chain uses TRDV2 and TRDJ1, with 7 bases matching TRDD3. No J gene is reported in TCRdb; it was inferred here by comparing the DNA with germline. V shed 1 base, J shed 3 bases, and the junction held 16 bases outside the gene matches. Germline CDR1 GEAIGNYY, CDR2 EKD. The CDR3 consists of 18 residues. DNA for the CDR3: TGTGCCTGTGACACGCTGGGGGCTGAGAACTTGTACGCCGATAAACTCATCTTT. Its translation: CACDTLGAENLYADKLIF.

For this clone: TCRdb has a much larger clone's protein, which differs at residue 19 from the translation of this DNA, likely because of a read error; what is shown is the protein translated from the DNA. CDR3 loop: CALGARSTPSLLEWGKVGADKLIF. The DNA for the CDR3 is TGTGCTCTTGGGGCCAGATCCACGCCTTCGCTCCTGGAATGGGGGAAGGTAGGGGCCGATAAACTCATCTTT. The V gene is TRDV1, the J gene TRDJ1; 7 positions match TRDD3. This CDR3 is built from 24 residues. Trimming took 4 bases from V and 3 from J; bases not matched to a gene: 35. CDR1 and CDR2 (germline): TSWWSYY, QGS.

This clone ranks as medium-sized. Other DNA sequences in the same sample also yield this CDR3. The chain has TRDV2 and TRDJ3; the match to TRDD3 covers 7 bases. Trimming removed 3 bases from V and 1 base from J; junction bases left unmatched: 20. CDR3 length: 22 amino acids. The V gene's germline CDR1 is GEAIGNYY and CDR2 EKD. Here the CDR3 DNA reads TGTGCCTGTGACGACGTCCAATCCGAGGATACGAACTCATCCTGGGACACCCGACAGATGTTTTTC. Its protein product is CACDDVQSEDTNSSWDTRQMFF.

The table lists this clone with a few counts. The protein given by TCRdb reflects a much larger clone and differs at residue 5 from this DNA's translation, likely from a read error; the protein shown is the DNA's translation. This rearrangement joins TRDV1 to TRDJ1; 10 bases agree with TRDD3. Here the J gene was assigned by germline matching of the DNA, as TCRdb has none. This CDR3 has 19 residues. Germline V gene data show CDR1 as TSWWSYY and CDR2 as QGS. CDR3 coding DNA: TGTGCTCTTGGGAAACTTTTTAGGGGGGATACGCTTAACACCGATAAACTCATCTTT. Its translation is CALGKLFRGDTLNTDKLIF.

This clone came up a few times. This DNA's translation and the protein TCRdb lists, from a much larger clone, do not match at residue 14, likely due to a read error; the protein shown is translated from the DNA. The V gene is TRDV1, but the J gene lacks a call; the D call in the table, TRDD3, was not verified against the DNA. CDR1 and CDR2 (germline): TSWWSYY, QGS. The CDR3 contains 15 residues. In DNA form, the CDR3 reads TGTGCTCTTGGGGAGAGGTGGGGGATATCCGATAAACTCACCTTT. It is translated as CALGERWGISDKLTF.

As regards this clone: A read error is likely here: a far larger clone is one base away. This sample also contains other DNA sequences that code for the same CDR3. The CDR3 spells CACDTVGGGDTDKLIF. The CDR3 DNA reads TGTGCCTGTGACACCGTTGGGGGGGGGGACACCGATAAACTCATCTTT. V gene TRDV2 combines with J gene TRDJ1; D may be TRDD3 (6 bases). The J gene, left out of TCRdb, was set here by checking the DNA against germline. There are 16 residues in the CDR3. Germline-derived CDR1 and CDR2 are GEAIGNYY and EKD. Trimming took off 0 bases at V and 0 bases at J, with 13 bases between the two ends.

This clone showed up just a few times. A far more abundant clone sits one base away, making this likely a read error. The identical CDR3 is also encoded by other nucleotide sequences in the sample. CDR3 loop: CALGEHPGWGIVSDKLIF. The CDR3 DNA reads as TGTGCTCTCGGGGAACATCCGGGCTGGGGGATAGTATCCGATAAACTCATCTTT. This chain connects TRDV1 to TRDJ1; 10 bases match TRDD3. TCRdb gives no J gene; it was assigned here by matching the DNA to germline. Germline values: CDR1 TSWWSYY, CDR2 QGS. The CDR3 has 18 residues.

With respect to this clone: A read error likely explains this, since a far larger clone differs by one base. Other DNA sequences in this sample translate to the same CDR3. V gene TRDV2 combines with J gene TRDJ1; 7 bases match TRDD3. As TCRdb names no J gene, one was assigned here on the basis of a DNA match to germline. CDR3 length: 19 amino acids. The germline V gene has CDR1 GEAIGNYY and CDR2 EKD. The CDR3 sequence is CACDLLATGENEEAGKLIF. The CDR3 bases are TGCGCCTGTGACCTTCTCGCTACTGGGGAGAATGAAGAGGCCGGTAAACTCATCTTT.